Below, 11 T cell receptor beta chains from the same sample are listed, as sequenced in a study of technical replicates of blood from several donors. Profiling relied on immunoSEQ multiplex PCR, and the TCRdb table lists in-frame clones only, not all of them. The table lists 70,000 to 90,000 clones, approximately 94% of them singletons. Sequencing input: T cells isolated from PBMCs. The source is a human donor in good health.

This chain uses TRBV4-3 with TRBJ2-1; 7 bases align to TRBD1. V was clipped by 1 base and J by 5 bases; unmatched bases: 5. This CDR3 has 15 residues. Per germline, CDR1 LGHNA and CDR2 YSLEER. As DNA, the CDR3 is TGCGCCAGCAGCCAAGGGACAGGCACTCACAATGAGCAGTTCTTC. It translates to CASSQGTGTHNEQFF.

This clone was found once. The chain is built from TRBV20-1 and TRBJ1-4, with unresolved D. The CDR3 is 11 residues long. The germline V gene has CDR1 DFQATT and CDR2 SNEGSKA (reference sequence). CDR3 sequence: CSLEAREKLFF. CDR3 sequence (DNA): TGCAGCTTAGAGGCAAGAGAAAAACTGTTTTTT.

V is TRBV4-2 and J is TRBJ2-3; 14 bases map to TRBD2. V dropped 0 bases and J dropped 0; count of bases not matched to a gene: 8. Germline lookup yields CDR1 LGHNA and CDR2 YNFKEQ. CDR3 length: 20 residues. CDR3 sequence reads: CASSQEPGLAGEESTDTQYF. The CDR3 region has the DNA TGTGCCAGCAGCCAAGAACCGGGACTAGCGGGAGAGGAGAGCACAGATACGCAGTATTTT.

The chain is built from TRBV6-6 and TRBJ2-5; TRBD2 matches at 9 bases. Trimming at V came to 1 base and at J to 1 base, leaving 1 base not matched to a gene. The CDR3 totals 15 residues. Germline V gene sequence: CDR1 MNHNY, CDR2 SVGAGI (reference sequence). CDR3 loop: CASSYLREGQETQYF. DNA for the CDR3: TGTGCCAGCAGTTACTTGCGGGAGGGCCAAGAGACCCAGTACTTC.

Only one count was recorded for this clone. The J gene is TRBJ2-7, the V gene TRBV27; D is ambiguous. V lost 2 bases to trimming and J lost 2 bases, with 13 bases between them. In germline, CDR1 is MNHEY, CDR2 SMNVEV (reference sequence). CDR3 length equals 15 residues. The CDR3 DNA is TGTGCCAGCAGTTTAGGCGGCAGCCCTGCCTACGAGCAGTACTTC. As protein: CASSLGGSPAYEQYF.

This chain uses TRBV2 with TRBJ2-7; 9 nucleotides agree with TRBD2. Germline V lookup: CDR1 SNHLY, CDR2 FYNNEI. The CDR3 is 15 amino acids. Trimming at V came to 1 base and at J to 6 bases, leaving 7 bases not matched to a gene. The CDR3 bases are TGTGCCAGCAGTGAAGGCGGGAGGGCCATAAGCGAGCAGTACTTC. Translated: CASSEGGRAISEQYF.

The V call is TRBV6-5, the J call TRBJ2-7, with 8 bases fitting TRBD1. The germline V gene encodes CDR1 MNHEY and CDR2 SVGAGI. The trim removed 6 bases at V and 4 bases at J, leaving 5 bases unmatched. This CDR3 has 13 residues. CDR3 amino acids: CASRSGQVYEQYF. CDR3 DNA: TGTGCCAGCAGATCGGGACAGGTTTACGAGCAGTACTTC.

The rearrangement joins TRBV28 to TRBJ2-3; the match to TRBD2 covers 11 bases. The V and J ends lost 3 bases and 3 bases, in that order; junction bases with no gene match: 5. The V gene's germline CDR1 is MDHEN and CDR2 SYDVKM. The CDR3 totals 16 residues. In DNA, the CDR3 is TGTGCCAGCAGTTTTACTAGCGGGAGAGAGACAGATACGCAGTATTTT. This sequence encodes CASSFTSGRETDTQYF.

The rearrangement joins TRBV2 to TRBJ2-1; maybe TRBD1 (6 bases). The V gene's germline CDR1 is SNHLY and CDR2 FYNNEI. The ends were cut back, 3 bases at V and 5 bases at J, with 14 bases in the middle. The CDR3 contains 15 residues. CDR3 residues: CASSDYQGIHNEQFF. The CDR3 DNA sequence: TGTGCCAGCAGTGATTACCAGGGGATTCACAATGAGCAGTTCTTC.

The rearrangement links TRBV10-3 to TRBJ1-1; D is possibly TRBD1 (5 bases). CDR1 and CDR2 (germline): ENHRY, SYGVKD. CDR3 size: 11 residues. The V end lost 6 bases, the J end lost 11 bases, and 13 bases lay between the germline ends. CDR3: CAISGGNSAFF. The CDR3 bases are TGTGCCATCAGCGGGGGGAACTCGGCTTTCTTT.

J is TRBJ2-1 and V is TRBV5-1; 16 bases agree with TRBD2. This CDR3 spans 21 amino acids. The germline gives CDR1 SGHRS, CDR2 YFSETQ. V shed 1 base and J 3 bases; nucleotides not matched to a gene: 13. The CDR3 region is CASSLWLGLAGGPRDYNEQFF. CDR3 in DNA: TGCGCCAGCAGCTTGTGGTTGGGACTAGCGGGAGGGCCTCGGGACTACAATGAGCAGTTCTTC.